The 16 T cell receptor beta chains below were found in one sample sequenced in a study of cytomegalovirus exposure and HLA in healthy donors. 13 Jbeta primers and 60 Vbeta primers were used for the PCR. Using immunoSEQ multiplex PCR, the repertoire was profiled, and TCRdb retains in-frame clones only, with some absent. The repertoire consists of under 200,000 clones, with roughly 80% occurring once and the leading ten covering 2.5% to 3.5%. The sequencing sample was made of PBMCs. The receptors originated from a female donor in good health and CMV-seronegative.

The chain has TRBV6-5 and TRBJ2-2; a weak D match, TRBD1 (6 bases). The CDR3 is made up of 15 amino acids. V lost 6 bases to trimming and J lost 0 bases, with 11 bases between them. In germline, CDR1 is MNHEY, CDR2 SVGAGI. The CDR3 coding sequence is TGTGCCAGCAGACCCCCAGGGGCGAACACCGGGGAGCTGTTTTTT. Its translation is CASRPPGANTGELFF.

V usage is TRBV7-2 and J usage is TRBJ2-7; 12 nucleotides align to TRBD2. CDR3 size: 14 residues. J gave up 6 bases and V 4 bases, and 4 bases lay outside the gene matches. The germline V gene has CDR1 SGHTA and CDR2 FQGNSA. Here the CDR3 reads CASSSSGGDPEQYF. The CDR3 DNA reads TGTGCCAGCAGCTCTAGCGGGGGGGACCCCGAGCAGTACTTC.

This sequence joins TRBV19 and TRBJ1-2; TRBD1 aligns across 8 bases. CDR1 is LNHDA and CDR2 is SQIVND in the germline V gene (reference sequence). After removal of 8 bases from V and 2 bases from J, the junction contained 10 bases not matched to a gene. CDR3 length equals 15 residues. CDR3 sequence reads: CASFDRGLLNYGYTF. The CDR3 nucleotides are TGTGCCAGTTTTGACAGGGGCCTCCTCAACTATGGCTACACCTTC.

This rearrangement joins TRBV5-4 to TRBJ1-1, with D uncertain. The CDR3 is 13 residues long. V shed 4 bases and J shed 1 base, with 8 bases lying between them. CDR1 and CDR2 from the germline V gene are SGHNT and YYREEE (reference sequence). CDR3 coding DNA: TGTGCCAGCAGCCCGACGGGGAACACTGAAGCTTTCTTT. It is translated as CASSPTGNTEAFF.

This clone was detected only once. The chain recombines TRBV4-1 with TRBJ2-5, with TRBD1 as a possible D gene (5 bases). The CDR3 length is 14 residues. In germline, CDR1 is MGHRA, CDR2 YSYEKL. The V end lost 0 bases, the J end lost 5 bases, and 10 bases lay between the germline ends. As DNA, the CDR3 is TGCGCCAGCAGCCAAGAATGGGGCCGGGAGACCCAGTACTTC. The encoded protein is CASSQEWGRETQYF.

The CDR3 region is CASQLRDRVYNQPQHF. The DNA of the CDR3 is TGTGCCAGCCAATTGAGGGACAGGGTTTACAATCAGCCCCAGCATTTT. The rearrangement links TRBV19 to TRBJ1-5; TRBD1 matches at 9 bases. In germline, CDR1 is LNHDA, CDR2 SQIVND (reference sequence). CDR3 length: 16 amino acids. Trimming removed 9 bases from V and 3 bases from J; junction bases left unmatched: 12. Variable domain in full (rest from reference TRBV19 and TRBJ1-5): DGGITQSPKYLFRKEGQNVTLSCEQNLNHDAMYWYRQDPGQGLRLIYYSQIVNDFQKGDIAEGYSVSREKKESFPLTVTSAQKNPTAFYLCASQLRDRVYNQPQHFGDGTRLSIL.

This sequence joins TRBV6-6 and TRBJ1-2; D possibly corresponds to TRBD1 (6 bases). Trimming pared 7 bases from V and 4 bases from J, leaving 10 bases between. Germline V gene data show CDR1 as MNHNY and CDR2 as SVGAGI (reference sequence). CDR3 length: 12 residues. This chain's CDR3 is CASTADSYGYTF. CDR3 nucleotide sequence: TGTGCCAGCACTGCGGACAGCTATGGCTACACCTTC.

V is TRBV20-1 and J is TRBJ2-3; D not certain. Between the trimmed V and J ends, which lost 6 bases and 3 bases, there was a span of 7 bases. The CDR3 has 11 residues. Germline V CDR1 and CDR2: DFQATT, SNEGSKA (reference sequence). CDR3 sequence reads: CSAVATDTQYF. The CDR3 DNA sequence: TGCAGTGCCGTAGCAACAGATACGCAGTATTTT.

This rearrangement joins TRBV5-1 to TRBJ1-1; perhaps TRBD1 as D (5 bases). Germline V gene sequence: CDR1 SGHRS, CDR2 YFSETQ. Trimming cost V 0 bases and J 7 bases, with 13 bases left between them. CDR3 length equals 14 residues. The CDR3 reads CASSLGDSYLEAFF. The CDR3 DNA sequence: TGCGCCAGCAGCTTGGGAGACAGCTATCTTGAAGCTTTCTTT.

As DNA, the CDR3 is TGTGCCAGCAGCTTGGGTCCTAGCCCAGATACGCAGTATTTT. Its protein is CASSLGPSPDTQYF. The rearrangement uses TRBV5-4 and TRBJ2-3; perhaps TRBD2 as D (5 bases). Germline V gene lookup returns CDR1 SGHNT and CDR2 YYREEE (reference sequence). V was shortened by 0 bases and J by 4 bases, with 9 bases between the two germline ends. This CDR3 is built from 14 residues.

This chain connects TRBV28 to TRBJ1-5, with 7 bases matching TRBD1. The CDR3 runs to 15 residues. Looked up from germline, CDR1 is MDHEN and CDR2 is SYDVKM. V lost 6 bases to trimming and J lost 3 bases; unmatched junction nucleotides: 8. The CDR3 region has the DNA TGTGCCAGCAGCTACGTACAGGGGTACAATCAGCCCCAGCATTTT. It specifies CASSYVQGYNQPQHF.

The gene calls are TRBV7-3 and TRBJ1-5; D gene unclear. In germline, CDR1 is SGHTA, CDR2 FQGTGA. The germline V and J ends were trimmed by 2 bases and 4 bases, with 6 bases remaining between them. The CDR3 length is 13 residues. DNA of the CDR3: TGTGCCAGCAGCTTACAGGTTAATCAGCCCCAGCATTTT. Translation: CASSLQVNQPQHF.

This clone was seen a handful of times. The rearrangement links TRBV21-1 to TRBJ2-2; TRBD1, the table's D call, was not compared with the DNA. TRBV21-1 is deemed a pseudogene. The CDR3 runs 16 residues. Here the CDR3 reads CASSKPPDRESRELFF. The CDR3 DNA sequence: TGTGCCAGCAGCAAGCCCCCGGACAGGGAAAGCCGGGAGCTGTTTTTT.

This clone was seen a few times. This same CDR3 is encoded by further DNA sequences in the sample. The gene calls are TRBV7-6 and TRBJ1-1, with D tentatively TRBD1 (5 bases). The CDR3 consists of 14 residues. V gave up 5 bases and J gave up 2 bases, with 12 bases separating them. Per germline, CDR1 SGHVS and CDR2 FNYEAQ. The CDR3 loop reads CASSPGGVNTEAFF. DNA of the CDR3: TGTGCCAGCAGCCCGGGGGGAGTAAACACTGAAGCTTTCTTT.

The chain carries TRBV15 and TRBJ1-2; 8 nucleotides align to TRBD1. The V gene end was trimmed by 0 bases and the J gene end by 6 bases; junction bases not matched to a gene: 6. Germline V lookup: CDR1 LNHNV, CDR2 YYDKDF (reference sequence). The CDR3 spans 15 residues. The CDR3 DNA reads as TGTGCCACCAGCAGAGATCTGGCAGGGGGCGATGGCTACACCTTC. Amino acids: CATSRDLAGGDGYTF. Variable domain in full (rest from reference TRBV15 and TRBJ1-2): DAMVIQNPRYQVTQFGKPVTLSCSQTLNHNVMYWYQQKSSQAPKLLFHYYDKDFNNEADTPDNFQSRRPNTSFCFLDIRSPGLGDTAMYLCATSRDLAGGDGYTFGSGTRLTVV.

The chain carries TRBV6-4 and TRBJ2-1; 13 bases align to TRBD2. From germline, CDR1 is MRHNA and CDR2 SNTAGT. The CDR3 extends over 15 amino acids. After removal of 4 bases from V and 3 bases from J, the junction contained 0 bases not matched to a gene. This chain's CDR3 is CASSGTSGSYNEQFF. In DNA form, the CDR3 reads TGTGCCAGCAGTGGGACTAGCGGGAGCTACAATGAGCAGTTCTTC.